These T cell receptor beta chains were read from a single sample in a study of T cell responses to AZD1222 COVID-19 vaccine. Profiled with immunoSEQ multiplex PCR; TCRdb holds only in-frame clones, not every one. Seen here are roughly 100,000 clones, more than 75% observed once, and the top ten hold 9.1%. The sequencing here drew on peripheral blood, taken on day 0 of AZD1222 vaccination. The source of these receptors is an adult in good health. The CDR3 runs from the conserved cysteine through the conserved F or W. A D gene is named only where the DNA matches it firmly. Part of the rows lack a size; the others show once, few, many or a class for expanded clones.

>TRBJ1-2|TRBV4-1|-|-
CASSLRDLGGLYGYTF
TGCGCCAGCAGCCTCCGGGACCTGGGCGGTCTCTATGGCTACACCTTC
>TRBJ2-7|TRBV5-4|once|-
CASSLTYEQYF
TGTGCCAGCAGCTTAACCTACGAGCAGTACTTC
>TRBJ2-3|TRBV7-3|-|TRBD2
CASSLLASQADTQYF
TGTGCCAGCAGCCTACTAGCGAGTCAGGCAGATACGCAGTATTTT
>TRBJ1-3|TRBV9|-|TRBD1
CASSVATGESGNTIYF
TGTGCCAGCAGCGTAGCTACAGGGGAGTCTGGAAACACCATATATTTT
>TRBJ2-7|TRBV28|-|-
CASSLGTYYEQYF
TGTGCCAGCAGTTTGGGGACCTACTACGAGCAGTACTTC
>TRBJ2-7|TRBV3-1/TRBV3-2|-|-
CASSPSGVGYEQYF
TGTGCCAGCAGCCCCTCCGGGGTTGGGTACGAGCAGTACTTC
>TRBJ2-1|TRBV19|-|-
CASNQGSSYNEQFF
TGTGCCAGTAACCAGGGGTCCTCTTACAATGAGCAGTTCTTC
>TRBJ1-2|TRBV20-1|-|-
CKGVCYGYTF
TGCAAGGGGGTGTGCTATGGCTACACCTTC
>TRBJ1-1|TRBV28|-|TRBD1
CASSPPLGGTGNTEAFF
TGTGCCAGCAGTCCGCCACTAGGGGGGACAGGGAACACTGAAGCTTTCTTT
>TRBJ1-3|TRBV7-2|-|TRBD1
CASSPRQGSTGNTIYF
TGTGCCAGCAGCCCACGACAGGGTTCGACTGGAAACACCATATATTTT
>TRBJ2-1|TRBV6-2/TRBV6-3|-|TRBD2
CASSYPPSGVISYNEQFF
TGTGCCAGCAGTTATCCCCCTAGCGGGGTGATCTCCTACAATGAGCAGTTCTTC
>TRBJ1-1|TRBV10-3|-|TRBD1
CAISLRTGEAFF
TGTGCCATCAGTCTGCGGACAGGTGAAGCTTTCTTT
>TRBJ2-2|TRBV27|-|-
CASSLVRGRTGELFF
TGTGCCAGCAGTTTGGTTCGGGGGCGCACCGGGGAGCTGTTTTTT
>TRBJ2-2|TRBV5-1|-|-
CASSLPTGNTGELFF
TGCGCCAGCAGCTTACCCACAGGGAACACCGGGGAGCTGTTTTTT
>TRBJ2-7|TRBV27|-|TRBD2
CASSGPGTSGVDEQYF
TGTGCCAGCAGTGGCCCCGGGACTAGCGGCGTCGACGAGCAGTACTTC
>TRBJ1-1|TRBV7-8|-|-
CASSLAANTEAFF
TGTGCCAGCAGCTTAGCCGCGAACACTGAAGCTTTCTTT
>TRBJ2-2|TRBV11-2|-|-
CASSPNLISTGELFF
TGTGCCAGCAGCCCCAACTTGATAAGCACCGGGGAGCTGTTTTTT
>TRBJ1-2|TRBV6-5|-|-
CASSPRTGYYGYTF
TGTGCCAGCAGTCCCCGGACGGGATACTATGGCTACACCTTC